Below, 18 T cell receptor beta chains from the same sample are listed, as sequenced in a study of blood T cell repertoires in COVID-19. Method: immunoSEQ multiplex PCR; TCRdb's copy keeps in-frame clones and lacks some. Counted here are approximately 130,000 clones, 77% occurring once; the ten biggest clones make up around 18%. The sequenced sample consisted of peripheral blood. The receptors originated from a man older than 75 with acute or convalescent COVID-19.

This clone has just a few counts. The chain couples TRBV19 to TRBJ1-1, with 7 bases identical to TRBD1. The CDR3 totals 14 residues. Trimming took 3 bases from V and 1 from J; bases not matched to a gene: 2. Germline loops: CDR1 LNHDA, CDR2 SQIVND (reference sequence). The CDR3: CASSIRGTNTEAFF. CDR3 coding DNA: TGTGCCAGTAGTATCAGGGGGACGAACACTGAAGCTTTCTTT.

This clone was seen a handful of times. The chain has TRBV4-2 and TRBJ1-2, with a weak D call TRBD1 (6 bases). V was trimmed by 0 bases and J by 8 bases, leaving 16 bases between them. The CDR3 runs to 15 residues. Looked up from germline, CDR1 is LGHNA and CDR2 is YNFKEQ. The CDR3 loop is CASSQDRTGRRGYTF. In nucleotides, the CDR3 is TGTGCCAGCAGCCAAGATCGAACAGGGCGCCGCGGCTACACCTTC.

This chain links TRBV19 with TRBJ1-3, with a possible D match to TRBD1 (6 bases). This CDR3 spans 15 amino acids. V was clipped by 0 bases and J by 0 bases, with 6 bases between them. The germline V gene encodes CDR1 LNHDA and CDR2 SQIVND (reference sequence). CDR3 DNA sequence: TGTGCCAGTAGTATAGAGGACAGCTCTGGAAACACCATATATTTT. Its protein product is CASSIEDSSGNTIYF.

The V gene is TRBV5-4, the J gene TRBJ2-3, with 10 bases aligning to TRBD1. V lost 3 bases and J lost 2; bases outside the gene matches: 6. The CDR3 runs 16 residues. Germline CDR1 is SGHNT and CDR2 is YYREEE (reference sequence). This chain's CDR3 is CASSSRTGGTTDTQYF. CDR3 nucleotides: TGTGCCAGCAGCTCTAGGACAGGGGGGACCACAGATACGCAGTATTTT.

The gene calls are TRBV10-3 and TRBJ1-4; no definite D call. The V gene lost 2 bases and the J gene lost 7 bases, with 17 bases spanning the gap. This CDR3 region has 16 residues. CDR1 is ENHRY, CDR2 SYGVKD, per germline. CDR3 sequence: CAISEASGVLGEKLFF. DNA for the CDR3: TGTGCCATCAGTGAGGCGAGCGGGGTCTTGGGTGAAAAACTGTTTTTT.

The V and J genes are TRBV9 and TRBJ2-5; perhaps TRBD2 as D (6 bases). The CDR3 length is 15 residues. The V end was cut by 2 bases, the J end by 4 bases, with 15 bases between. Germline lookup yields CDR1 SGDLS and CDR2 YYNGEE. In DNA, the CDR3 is TGTGCCAGCAGCGTTACAGGCTTCGGGGGAGAGACCCAGTACTTC. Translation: CASSVTGFGGETQYF.

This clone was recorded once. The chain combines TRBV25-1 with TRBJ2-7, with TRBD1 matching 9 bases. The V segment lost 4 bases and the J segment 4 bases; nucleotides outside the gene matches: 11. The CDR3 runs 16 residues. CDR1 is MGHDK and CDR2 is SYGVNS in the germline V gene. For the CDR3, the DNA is TGTGCCAGCAGTGTAGTAACAGGGGGCGAAGTATACGAGCAGTACTTC. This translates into CASSVVTGGEVYEQYF.

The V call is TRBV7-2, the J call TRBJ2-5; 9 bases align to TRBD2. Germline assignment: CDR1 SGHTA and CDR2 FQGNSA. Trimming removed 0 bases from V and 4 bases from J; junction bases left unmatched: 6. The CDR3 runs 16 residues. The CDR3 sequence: CASSLAARGGRETQYF. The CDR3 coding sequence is TGTGCCAGCAGCTTAGCGGCGCGGGGGGGCCGAGAGACCCAGTACTTC.

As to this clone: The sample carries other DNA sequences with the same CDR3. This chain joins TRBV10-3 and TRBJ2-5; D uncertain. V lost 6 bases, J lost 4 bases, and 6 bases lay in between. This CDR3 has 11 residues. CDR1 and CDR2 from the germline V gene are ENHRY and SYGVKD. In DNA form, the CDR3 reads TGTGCCATCAGCCCAGGAGAGACCCAGTACTTC. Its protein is CAISPGETQYF.

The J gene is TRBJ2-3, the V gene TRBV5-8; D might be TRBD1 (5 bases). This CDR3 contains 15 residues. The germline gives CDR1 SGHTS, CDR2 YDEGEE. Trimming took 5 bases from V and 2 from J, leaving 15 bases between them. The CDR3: CASSSQGHDTDTQYF. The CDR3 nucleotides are TGTGCCAGCAGTTCCCAAGGACACGACACAGATACGCAGTATTTT.

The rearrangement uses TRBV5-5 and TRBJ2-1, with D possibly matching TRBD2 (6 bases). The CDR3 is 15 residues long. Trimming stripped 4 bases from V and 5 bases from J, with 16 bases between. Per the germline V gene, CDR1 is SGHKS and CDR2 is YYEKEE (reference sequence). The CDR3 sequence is CASSPRDLRNNEQFF. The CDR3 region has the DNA TGTGCCAGCAGCCCAAGGGACTTACGAAACAATGAGCAGTTCTTC. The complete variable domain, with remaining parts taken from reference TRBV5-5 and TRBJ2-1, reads DAGVTQSPTHLIKTRGQQVTLRCSPISGHKSVSWYQQVLGQGPQFIFQYYEKEERGRGNFPDRFSARQFPNYSSELNVNALLLGDSALYLCASSPRDLRNNEQFFGPGTRLTVL.

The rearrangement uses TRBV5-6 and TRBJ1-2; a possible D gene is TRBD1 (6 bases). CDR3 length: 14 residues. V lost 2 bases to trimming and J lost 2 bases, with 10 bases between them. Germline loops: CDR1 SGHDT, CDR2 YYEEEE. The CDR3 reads CASSFNRVNYGYTF. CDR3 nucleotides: TGTGCCAGCAGCTTTAACAGGGTGAACTATGGCTACACCTTC.

The CDR3 here is CASSNWPEGLRNTIYF. The CDR3 DNA reads TGTGCCAGCAGCAACTGGCCGGAGGGTCTCAGAAACACCATATATTTT. The genes are TRBV21-1 and TRBJ1-3. TRBV21-1 is reported as a pseudogene. This CDR3 has 16 amino acids.

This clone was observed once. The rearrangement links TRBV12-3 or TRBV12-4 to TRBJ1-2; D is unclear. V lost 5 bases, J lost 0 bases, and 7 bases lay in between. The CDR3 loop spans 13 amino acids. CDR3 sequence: CASSPLANYGYTF. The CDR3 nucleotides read TGTGCCAGCAGTCCCCTAGCTAACTATGGCTACACCTTC.

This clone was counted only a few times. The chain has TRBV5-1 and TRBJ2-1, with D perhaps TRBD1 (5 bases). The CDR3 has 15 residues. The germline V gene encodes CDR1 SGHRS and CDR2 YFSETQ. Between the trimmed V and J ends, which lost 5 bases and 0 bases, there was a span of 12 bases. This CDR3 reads CASRSQGSSYNEQFF. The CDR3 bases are TGCGCCAGCAGATCGCAGGGATCCTCCTACAATGAGCAGTTCTTC.

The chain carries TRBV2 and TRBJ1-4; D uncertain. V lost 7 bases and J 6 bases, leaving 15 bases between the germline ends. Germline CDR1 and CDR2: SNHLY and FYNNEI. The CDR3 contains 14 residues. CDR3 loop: CASMNDWVDEKLFF. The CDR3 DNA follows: TGTGCCAGCATGAACGACTGGGTTGATGAAAAACTGTTTTTT.

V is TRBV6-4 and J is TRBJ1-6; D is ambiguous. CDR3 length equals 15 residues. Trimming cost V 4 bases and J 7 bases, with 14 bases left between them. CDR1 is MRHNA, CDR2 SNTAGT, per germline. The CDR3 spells CASSVREGSNSPLHF. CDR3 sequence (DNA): TGTGCCAGCAGTGTCAGAGAGGGCTCAAATTCACCCCTCCACTTT.

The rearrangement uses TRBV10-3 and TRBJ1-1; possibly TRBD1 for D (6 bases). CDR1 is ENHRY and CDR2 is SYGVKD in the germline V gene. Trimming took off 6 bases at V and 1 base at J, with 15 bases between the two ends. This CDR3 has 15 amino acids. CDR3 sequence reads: CAIRKWGGGNTEAFF. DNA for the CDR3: TGTGCCATCAGGAAGTGGGGGGGCGGGAACACTGAAGCTTTCTTT.